Listed here is a single T cell receptor beta chain. The sample originates from a study of T cell changes during pregnancy in multiple sclerosis. Some clones are missing from TCRdb's copy, which holds only in-frame ones; the method was immunoSEQ multiplex PCR. The data contain tens of thousands of clones, about 92% of them singletons. V lost 0 bases and J 6 bases, leaving 14 bases between the germline ends. Germline lookup yields CDR1 MNHEY and CDR2 SVGAGI. The CDR3 loop spans 15 amino acids. The source is a female donor with multiple sclerosis, enrolled in a pregnancy study. Sample: CD4+ T cells from peripheral blood mononuclear cells, taken in the second trimester of pregnancy. This chain uses TRBV6-5 with TRBJ1-1, with D hard to call. CDR3 DNA sequence: TGTGCCAGCAGTTACTCGAAAATTATAAGCCCTGAAGCTTTCTTT. Protein product: CASSYSKIISPEAFF.